This T cell receptor (beta chain) was observed in a study of cytomegalovirus exposure and HLA in healthy donors. Study-wide results and limits: Using a false discovery rate of 0.05, a later analysis showed that 15,000 to 20,000 TCR beta sequences were associated with HLA alleles.

The donors (healthy individuals) were bone marrow donors. Trimming cost V 2 bases and J 8 bases, with 14 bases left between them. The CDR3 runs 14 residues. Germline loops: CDR1 SGDLS, CDR2 YYNGEE. Researchers ran the PCR with 60 Vbeta and 13 Jbeta primers. As processed by the authors: Counted up in a later analysis, unique TCR beta chains came to 65 million to 80 million, with some 9.9 million shared. Some clones are missing from TCRdb's copy, which holds only in-frame ones; the method was immunoSEQ multiplex PCR. The DNA gave D and trimming, while V, J and clone size come from that table. The sample has some 150,000 clones, about three quarters seen once. With respect to this clone: Its antigen is undetermined.

Sequenced: PBMCs. The clonotype was recovered from a male donor in good health and CMV-seronegative. The rearrangement joins TRBV9 to TRBJ2-1; no clear D. For the CDR3, the DNA is TGTGCCAGCAGCGTTTGGAGTCGACCGGATGAGCAGTTCTTC. Protein: CASSVWSRPDEQFF.